Sequencing of this T cell receptor (beta chain) was carried out in a study of T cell responses to AZD1222 COVID-19 vaccine. With regard to this clone: Its antigen is still unknown.

Per the germline V gene, CDR1 is SGHTA and CDR2 is FQGNSA. The CDR3 sequence is 14 residues long. Trimming cost V 6 bases and J 7 bases; bases outside gene matches: 5. Measured with immunoSEQ multiplex PCR; TCRdb has only the in-frame clones, and not every one. The data contain 45,000 to 60,000 clones, roughly 86% of them singletons. Study observations and caveats: In a largely white British group with more females than males, clonal diversity was possibly underestimated. Across the whole spike, CD4 TCRs peaked at regions 160-218 and 743-854.

The receptor was derived from an adult in good health. The starting material was peripheral blood, obtained on day 0 of AZD1222 vaccination. The chain uses TRBV7-2 and TRBJ2-7, with TRBD2 matching 14 bases. The CDR3 region has the DNA TGTGCCAGCAGTGGGACTAGCGGGGGACGGGAGCAGTACTTC. Protein sequence: CASSGTSGGREQYF.